These T cell receptor beta chains were read from a single sample in a study of blood T cells in healthy people across ages. Using its own MiXCR run on the 5' RACE reads, TCRdb lists one record per CDR3 protein. The data hold around 1,000,000 distinct CDR3 sequences, with less than 25% observed a single time. This sample was also put to use in a study of T cells of mothers and their children.

Source material: blood. These receptors all come from a girl aged 2 to 10 in good health. CDR3s include the opening cysteine and the closing phenylalanine or tryptophan. Fields, in order: CDR3 DNA, CDR3 protein, J gene, clone size, D gene, V gene. A D gene is named only where the DNA matches it firmly. A clone size is listed for some rows: how often the clone was seen (once, few, many), or a class if it is expanded.

TGTGCCAGCAGCTTTCGCGGGAGTACCGACAATGAGCAGTTCTTC	CASSFRGSTDNEQFF	TRBJ2-1	NA	TRBD2	TRBV7-9
TGTGCCAGCAGCCCCGAGCTGGGGGAGGTTGCCTACGAGCAGTACTTC	CASSPELGEVAYEQYF	TRBJ2-7	few	NA	TRBV11-2
TGTGCCAGCAGCCCCTTTGGGTTGGAGACCCAGTACTTC	CASSPFGLETQYF	TRBJ2-5	NA	NA	TRBV3-1
TGTGCCAGCAGCCTGACTAGCGGGAAGGGTGAGCAGTTCTTC	CASSLTSGKGEQFF	TRBJ2-1	NA	TRBD2	TRBV7-2
TGTGCCAGCAGCCCCCGGGCTTTTTATGGCTACACCTTC	CASSPRAFYGYTF	TRBJ1-2	few	NA	TRBV7-8
TGTGCCAGCAGTCCTACCCTTGGGACACTCTACGAGCAGTACTTC	CASSPTLGTLYEQYF	TRBJ2-7	few	NA	TRBV7-8
TGTGCCAGCAGTTTTATCTGGGAAGAGACCCAGTACTTC	CASSFIWEETQYF	TRBJ2-5	NA	NA	TRBV28
TGCAGCGTTGGTCGGGACCCCAGAGGGAACACTGAAGCTTTCTTT	CSVGRDPRGNTEAFF	TRBJ1-1	few	NA	TRBV29-1
TGTGCTAGCAGCTATGGACAGGGGTCTGGGGCCAACGTCCTGACTTTC	CASSYGQGSGANVLTF	TRBJ2-6	few	TRBD1	TRBV7-7
TGTGCCGGGTCGTCAGGGGCGCAAGAGACCCAGTACTTC	CAGSSGAQETQYF	TRBJ2-5	NA	NA	TRBV25-1
TGCAGCGCAAACCGGGACAGGAATGAAGAGACCCAGTACTTC	CSANRDRNEETQYF	TRBJ2-5	few	TRBD1	TRBV29-1
TGTGCCAGCAGCGTCTCACCGACAGGGGTCGGGTATGGCTACACCTTC	CASSVSPTGVGYGYTF	TRBJ1-2	few	TRBD1	TRBV9